This note documents a single T cell receptor (beta chain) sequence. The sample comes from a study of OX40 agonist ivuxolimab in advanced cancers. Sequencing was performed with immunoSEQ multiplex PCR; in TCRdb, only in-frame clones are kept and a portion is missing. The sample lists tens of thousands of clones, roughly 86% occurring once. V gave up 2 bases and J gave up 1 base, with 9 bases separating them. The CDR3 has 15 residues. Per germline, CDR1 MGHRA and CDR2 YSYEKL. This TCR derives from an adult with an advanced solid tumor such as melanoma, head and neck, liver or kidney cancer. Sample: CD4+ or CD8+ T cells sorted from blood, taken in a trial of the OX40 agonist ivuxolimab. This chain joins TRBV4-1 and TRBJ2-1; no clear D. CDR3 region: CASSQSPQSYNEQFF. The CDR3 DNA reads as TGCGCCAGCAGCCAATCACCTCAATCCTACAATGAGCAGTTCTTC.